The clone carrying this T cell receptor (beta chain) was observed a few times. V was cut by 8 bases and J by 6 bases, with 14 bases left in between. The CDR3 loop spans 13 amino acids. Germline CDR1 and CDR2: LNHNV and YYDKDF (reference sequence). The record originates from a study of CD8 T cells in ankylosing spondylitis. Making use of molecular barcodes, quantitative 5'-RACE generated TCR beta libraries. One entry per CDR3 protein results from TCRdb running MiXCR on the 5' RACE reads. This table holds fewer than 200,000 distinct CDR3 sequences, approximately 20% found once. The V and J genes are TRBV15 and TRBJ1-5, with a tentative D call TRBD1 (6 bases). The specimen was blood, either unsorted or a sorted T cell fraction (not recorded which). The source of this sequence is a male donor with ankylosing spondylitis or in good health (not recorded which). CDR3 in DNA: TGTGCCACCGGAACAGGGCAAGGTCAGCCCCAGCATTTT. This codes for CATGTGQGQPQHF.